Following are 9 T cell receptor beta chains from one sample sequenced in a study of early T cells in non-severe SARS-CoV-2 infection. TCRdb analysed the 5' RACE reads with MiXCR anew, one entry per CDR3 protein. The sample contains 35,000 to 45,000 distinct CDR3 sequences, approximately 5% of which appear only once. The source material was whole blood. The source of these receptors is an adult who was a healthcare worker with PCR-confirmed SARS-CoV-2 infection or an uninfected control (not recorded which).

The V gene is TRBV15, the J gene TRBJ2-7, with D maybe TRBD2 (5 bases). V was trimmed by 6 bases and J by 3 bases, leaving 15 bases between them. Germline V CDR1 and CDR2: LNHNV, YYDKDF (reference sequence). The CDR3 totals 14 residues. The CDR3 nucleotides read TGTGCCACCAGTCCTGGGTCTAGCAGCTACGAGCAGTACTTC. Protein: CATSPGSSSYEQYF.

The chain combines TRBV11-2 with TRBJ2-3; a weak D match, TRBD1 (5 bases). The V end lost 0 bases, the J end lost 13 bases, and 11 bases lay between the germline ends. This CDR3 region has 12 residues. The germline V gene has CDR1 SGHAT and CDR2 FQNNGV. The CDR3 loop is CASSLEGPTEYF. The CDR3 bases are TGTGCCAGCAGCTTAGAGGGGCCAACGGAGTATTTT.

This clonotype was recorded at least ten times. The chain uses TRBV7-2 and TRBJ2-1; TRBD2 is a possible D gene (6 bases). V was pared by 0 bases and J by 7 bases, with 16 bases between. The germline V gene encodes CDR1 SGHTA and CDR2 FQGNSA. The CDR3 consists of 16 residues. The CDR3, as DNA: TGTGCCAGCAGCTTAGCCGGGACTTACTATCAGAATGAGCAGTTCTTC. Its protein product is CASSLAGTYYQNEQFF.

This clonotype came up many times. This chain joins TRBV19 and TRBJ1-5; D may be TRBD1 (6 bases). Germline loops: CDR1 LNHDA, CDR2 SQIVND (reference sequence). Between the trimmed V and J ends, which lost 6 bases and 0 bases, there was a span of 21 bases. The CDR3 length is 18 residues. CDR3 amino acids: CASSLAGDHYFSNQPQHF. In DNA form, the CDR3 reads TGTGCCAGTAGCCTGGCAGGGGACCACTATTTTAGCAATCAGCCCCAGCATTTT.

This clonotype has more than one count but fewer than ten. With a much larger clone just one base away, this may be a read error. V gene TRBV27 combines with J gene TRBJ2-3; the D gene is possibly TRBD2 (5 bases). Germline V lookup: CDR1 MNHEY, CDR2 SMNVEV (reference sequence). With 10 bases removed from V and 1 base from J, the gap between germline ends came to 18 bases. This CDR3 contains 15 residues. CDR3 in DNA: TGTGCCACCTCGGGATCGACAATGCGCACAGATACGCAGTATTTT. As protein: CATSGSTMRTDTQYF.

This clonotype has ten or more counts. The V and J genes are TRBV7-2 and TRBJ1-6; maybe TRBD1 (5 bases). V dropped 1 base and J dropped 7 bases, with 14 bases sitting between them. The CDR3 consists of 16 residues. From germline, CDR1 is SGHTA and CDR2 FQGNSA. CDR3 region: CASSLVSGRANSPLHF. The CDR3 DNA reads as TGTGCCAGCAGCTTAGTATCCGGCAGGGCAAATTCACCCCTCCACTTT.

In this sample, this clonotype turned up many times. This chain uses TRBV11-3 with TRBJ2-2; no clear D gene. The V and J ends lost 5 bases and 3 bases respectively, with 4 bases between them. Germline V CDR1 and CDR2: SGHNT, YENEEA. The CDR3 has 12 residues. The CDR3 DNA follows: TGTGCCAGCAGCACTCACACCGGGGAGCTGTTTTTT. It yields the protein CASSTHTGELFF. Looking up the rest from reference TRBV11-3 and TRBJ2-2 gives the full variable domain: EAGVVQSPRYKIIEKKQPVAFWCNPISGHNTLYWYLQNLGQGPELLIRYENEEAVDDSQLPKDRFSAERLKGVDSTLKIQPAELGDSAVYLCASSTHTGELFFGEGSRLTVL.

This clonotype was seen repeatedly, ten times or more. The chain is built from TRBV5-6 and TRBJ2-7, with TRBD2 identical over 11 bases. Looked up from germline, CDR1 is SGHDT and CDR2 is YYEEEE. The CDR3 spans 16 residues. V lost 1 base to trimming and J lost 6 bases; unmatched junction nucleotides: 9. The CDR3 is CASSLRLIAGGAEQYF. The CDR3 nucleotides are TGTGCCAGCAGCTTGCGACTCATAGCGGGAGGGGCCGAGCAGTACTTC.

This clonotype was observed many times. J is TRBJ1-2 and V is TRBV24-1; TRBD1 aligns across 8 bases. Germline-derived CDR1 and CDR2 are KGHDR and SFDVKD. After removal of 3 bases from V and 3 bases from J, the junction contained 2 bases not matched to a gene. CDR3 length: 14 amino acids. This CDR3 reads CATSDGGQDYGYTF. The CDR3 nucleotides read TGTGCCACCAGTGATGGGGGACAGGACTATGGCTACACCTTC.